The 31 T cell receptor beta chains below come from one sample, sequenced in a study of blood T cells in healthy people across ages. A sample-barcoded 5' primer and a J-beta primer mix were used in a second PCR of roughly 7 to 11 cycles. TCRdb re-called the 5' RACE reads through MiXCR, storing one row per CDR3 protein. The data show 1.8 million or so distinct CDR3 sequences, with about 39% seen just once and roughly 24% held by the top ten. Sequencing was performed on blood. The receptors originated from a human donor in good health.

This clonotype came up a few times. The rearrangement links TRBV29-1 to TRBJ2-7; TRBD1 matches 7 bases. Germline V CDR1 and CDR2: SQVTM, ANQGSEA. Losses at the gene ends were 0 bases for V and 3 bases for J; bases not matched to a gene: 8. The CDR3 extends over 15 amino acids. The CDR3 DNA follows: TGCAGCGTTGAAGAGGCGACAGGGACCTACTACGAGCAGTACTTC. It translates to CSVEEATGTYYEQYF.

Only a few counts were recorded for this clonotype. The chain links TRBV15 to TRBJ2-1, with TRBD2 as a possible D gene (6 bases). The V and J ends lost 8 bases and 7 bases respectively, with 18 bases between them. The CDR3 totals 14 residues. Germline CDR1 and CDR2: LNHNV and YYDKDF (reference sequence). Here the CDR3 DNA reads TGTGCCACCGCTATCGGAGGGGTCCCAAATGAGCAGTTCTTC. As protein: CATAIGGVPNEQFF.

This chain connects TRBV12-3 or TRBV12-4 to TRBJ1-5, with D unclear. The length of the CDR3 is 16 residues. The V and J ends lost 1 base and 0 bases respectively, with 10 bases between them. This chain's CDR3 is CASSLGVSSSNQPQHF. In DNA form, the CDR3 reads TGTGCCAGCAGTTTAGGTGTCAGTAGTAGCAATCAGCCCCAGCATTTT.

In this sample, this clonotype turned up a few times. CDR3 residues: CATSRSGQFEAFF. CDR3 DNA: TGTGCCACCAGCAGATCGGGACAGTTTGAAGCTTTCTTT. This rearrangement joins TRBV15 to TRBJ1-1; TRBD1 aligns across 7 bases. V gave up 2 bases and J gave up 7 bases; unmatched junction bases: 4. The CDR3 has 13 amino acids. Germline V gene data show CDR1 as LNHNV and CDR2 as YYDKDF (reference sequence).

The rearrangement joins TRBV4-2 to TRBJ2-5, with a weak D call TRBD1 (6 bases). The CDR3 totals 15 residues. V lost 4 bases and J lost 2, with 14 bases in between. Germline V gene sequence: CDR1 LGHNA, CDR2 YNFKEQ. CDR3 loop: CASSRSGGQQETQYF. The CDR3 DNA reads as TGTGCCAGCAGCCGGTCGGGTGGACAGCAAGAGACCCAGTACTTC.

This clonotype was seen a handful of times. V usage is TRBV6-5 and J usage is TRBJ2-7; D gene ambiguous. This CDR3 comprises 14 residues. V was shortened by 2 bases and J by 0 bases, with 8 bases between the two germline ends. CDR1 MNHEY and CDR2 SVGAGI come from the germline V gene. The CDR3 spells CASSYSSNSYEQYF. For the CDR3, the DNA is TGTGCCAGCAGTTACAGCTCAAACTCCTACGAGCAGTACTTC.

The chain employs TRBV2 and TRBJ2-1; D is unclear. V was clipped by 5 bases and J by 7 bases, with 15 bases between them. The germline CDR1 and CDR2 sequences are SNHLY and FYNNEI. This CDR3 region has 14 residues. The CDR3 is CASSILVWANEQFF. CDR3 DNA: TGTGCCAGCAGTATCCTAGTTTGGGCAAATGAGCAGTTCTTC. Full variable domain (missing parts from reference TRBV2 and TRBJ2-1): EPEVTQTPSHQVTQMGQEVILRCVPISNHLYFYWYRQILGQKVEFLVSFYNNEISEKSEIFDDQFSVERPDGSNFTLKIRSTKLEDSAMYFCASSILVWANEQFFGPGTRLTVL.

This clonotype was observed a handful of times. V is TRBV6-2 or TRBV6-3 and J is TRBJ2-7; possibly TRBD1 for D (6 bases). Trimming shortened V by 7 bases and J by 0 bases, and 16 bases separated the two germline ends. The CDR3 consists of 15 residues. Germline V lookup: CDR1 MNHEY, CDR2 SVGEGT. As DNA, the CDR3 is TGTGCCAGCAACGATCCGTGGACAGTCTCCTACGAGCAGTACTTC. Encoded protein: CASNDPWTVSYEQYF.

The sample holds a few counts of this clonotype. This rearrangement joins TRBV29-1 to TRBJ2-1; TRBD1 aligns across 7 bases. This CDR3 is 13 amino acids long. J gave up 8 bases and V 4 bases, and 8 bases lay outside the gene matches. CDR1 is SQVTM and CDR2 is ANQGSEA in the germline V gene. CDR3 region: CSVGQGGRYEQFF. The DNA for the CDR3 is TGCAGCGTTGGACAGGGTGGGCGATATGAGCAGTTCTTC.

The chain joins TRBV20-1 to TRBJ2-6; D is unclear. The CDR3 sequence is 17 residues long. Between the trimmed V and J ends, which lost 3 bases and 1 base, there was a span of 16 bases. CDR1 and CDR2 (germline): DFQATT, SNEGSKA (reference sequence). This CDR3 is CSASLGASTSGANVLTF. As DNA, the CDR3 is TGCAGTGCTAGCTTAGGTGCCTCAACTTCTGGGGCCAACGTCCTGACTTTC.

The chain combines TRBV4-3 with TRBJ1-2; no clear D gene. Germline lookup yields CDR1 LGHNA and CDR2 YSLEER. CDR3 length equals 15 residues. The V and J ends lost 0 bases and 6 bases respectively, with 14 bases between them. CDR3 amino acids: CASSQEGPKVHGYTF. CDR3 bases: TGCGCCAGCAGCCAAGAGGGCCCCAAGGTCCATGGCTACACCTTC.

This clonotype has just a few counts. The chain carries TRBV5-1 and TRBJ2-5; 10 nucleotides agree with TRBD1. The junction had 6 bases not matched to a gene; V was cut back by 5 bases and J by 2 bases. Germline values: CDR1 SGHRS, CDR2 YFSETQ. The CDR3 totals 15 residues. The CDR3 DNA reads TGCGCCAGCAGTACTGGGACAGGGGATCAAGAGACCCAGTACTTC. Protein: CASSTGTGDQETQYF.

This chain's CDR3 is CASSLGRTYYGYTF. The CDR3 DNA follows: TGTGCCAGCAGTTTAGGGCGCACATACTATGGCTACACCTTC. The rearrangement joins TRBV12-3 or TRBV12-4 to TRBJ1-2, with D uncertain. The CDR3 loop spans 14 amino acids. V was trimmed by 1 base and J by 3 bases, leaving 9 bases between them.

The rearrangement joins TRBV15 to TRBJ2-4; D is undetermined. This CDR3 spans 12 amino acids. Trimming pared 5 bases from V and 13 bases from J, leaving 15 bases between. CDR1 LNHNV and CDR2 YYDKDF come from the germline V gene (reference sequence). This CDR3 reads CATSGSNNEQYF. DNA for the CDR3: TGTGCCACCAGCGGCAGTAACAATGAGCAGTACTTC.

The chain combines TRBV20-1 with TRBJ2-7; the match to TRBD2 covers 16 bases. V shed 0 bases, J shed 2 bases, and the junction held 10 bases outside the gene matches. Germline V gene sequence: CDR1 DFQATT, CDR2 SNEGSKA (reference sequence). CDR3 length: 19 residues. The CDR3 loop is CSAREAGTSGGAVPYEQYF. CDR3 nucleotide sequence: TGCAGTGCTAGAGAGGCTGGGACTAGCGGGGGGGCCGTCCCCTACGAGCAGTACTTC.

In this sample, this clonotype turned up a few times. The CDR3 reads CASSPSVVGSYEQYF. DNA of the CDR3: TGTGCCAGCAGTCCCTCGGTAGTGGGGTCCTACGAGCAGTACTTC. This rearrangement joins TRBV12-3 or TRBV12-4 to TRBJ2-7; D not resolved. This CDR3 spans 15 amino acids. V shed 5 bases and J shed 1 base, with 15 bases lying between them.

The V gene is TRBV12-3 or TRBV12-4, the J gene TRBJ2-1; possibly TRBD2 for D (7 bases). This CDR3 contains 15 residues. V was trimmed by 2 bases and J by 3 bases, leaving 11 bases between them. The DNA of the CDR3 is TGTGCCAGCAGTTTATGGGGGGGCTTCTACAATGAGCAGTTCTTC. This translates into CASSLWGGFYNEQFF.

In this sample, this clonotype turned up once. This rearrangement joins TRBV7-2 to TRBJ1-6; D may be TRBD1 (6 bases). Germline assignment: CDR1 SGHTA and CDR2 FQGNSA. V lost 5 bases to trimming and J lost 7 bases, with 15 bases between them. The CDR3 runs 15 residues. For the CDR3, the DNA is TGTGCCAGCAGCGGCACAGGGTCGGGCAATTCACCCCTCCACTTT. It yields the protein CASSGTGSGNSPLHF.

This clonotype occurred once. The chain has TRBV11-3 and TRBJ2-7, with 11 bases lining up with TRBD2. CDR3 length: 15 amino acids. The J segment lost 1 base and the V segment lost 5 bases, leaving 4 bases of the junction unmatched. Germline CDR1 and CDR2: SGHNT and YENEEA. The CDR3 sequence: CASSSSGRGSYEQYF. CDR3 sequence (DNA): TGTGCCAGCAGCAGTAGCGGGAGGGGGTCCTACGAGCAGTACTTC. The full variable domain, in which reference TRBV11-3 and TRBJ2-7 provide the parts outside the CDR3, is EAGVVQSPRYKIIEKKQPVAFWCNPISGHNTLYWYLQNLGQGPELLIRYENEEAVDDSQLPKDRFSAERLKGVDSTLKIQPAELGDSAVYLCASSSSGRGSYEQYFGPGTRLTVT.

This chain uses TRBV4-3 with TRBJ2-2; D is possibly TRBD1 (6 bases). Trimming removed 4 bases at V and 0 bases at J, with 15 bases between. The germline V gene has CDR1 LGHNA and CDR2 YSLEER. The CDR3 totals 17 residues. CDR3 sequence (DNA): TGCGCCAGCAGCCGCTTGACAGGACCCGCGAACACCGGGGAGCTGTTTTTT. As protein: CASSRLTGPANTGELFF.

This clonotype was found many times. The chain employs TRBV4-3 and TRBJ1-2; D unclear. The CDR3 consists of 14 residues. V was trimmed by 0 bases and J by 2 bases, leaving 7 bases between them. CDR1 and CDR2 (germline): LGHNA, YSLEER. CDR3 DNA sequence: TGCGCCAGCAGCCAAGATCAGTTCAACTATGGCTACACCTTC. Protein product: CASSQDQFNYGYTF.

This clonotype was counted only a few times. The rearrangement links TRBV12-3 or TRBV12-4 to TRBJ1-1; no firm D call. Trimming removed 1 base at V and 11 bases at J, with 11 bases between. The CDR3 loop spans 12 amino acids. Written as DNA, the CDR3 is TGTGCCAGCAGTTTAGGAGGGTCGAATGCTTTCTTT. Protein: CASSLGGSNAFF.

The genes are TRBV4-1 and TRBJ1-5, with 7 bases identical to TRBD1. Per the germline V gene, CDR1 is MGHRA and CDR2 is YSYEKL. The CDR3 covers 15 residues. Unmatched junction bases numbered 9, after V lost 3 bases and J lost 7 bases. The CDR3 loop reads CASSQIYRGRQPQHF. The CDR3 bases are TGCGCCAGCAGCCAGATTTACAGGGGTCGGCAGCCCCAGCATTTT.

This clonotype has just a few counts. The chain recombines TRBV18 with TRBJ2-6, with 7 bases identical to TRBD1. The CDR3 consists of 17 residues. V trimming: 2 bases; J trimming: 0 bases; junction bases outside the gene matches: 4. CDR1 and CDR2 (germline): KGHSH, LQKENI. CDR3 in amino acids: CASSPSGGASGANVLTF. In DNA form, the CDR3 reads TGTGCCAGCTCACCATCAGGGGGAGCCTCTGGGGCCAACGTCCTGACTTTC.

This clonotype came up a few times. The CDR3 region has the DNA TGTGCCAGCGCTCGATCCCTGAATATGGGCTCCGAGCAGTACTTC. Amino acid sequence: CASARSLNMGSEQYF. This rearrangement joins TRBV12-3 or TRBV12-4 to TRBJ2-7; D ambiguous. Between the trimmed V and J ends, which lost 8 bases and 6 bases, there was a span of 23 bases. The CDR3 sequence is 15 residues long.

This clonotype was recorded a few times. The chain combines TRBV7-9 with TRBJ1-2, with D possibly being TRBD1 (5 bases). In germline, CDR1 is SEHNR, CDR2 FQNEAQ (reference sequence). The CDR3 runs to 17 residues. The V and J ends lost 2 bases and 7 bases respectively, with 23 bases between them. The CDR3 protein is CASSLFPSGGKRSGYTF. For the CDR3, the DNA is TGTGCCAGCAGCTTATTCCCCTCGGGGGGAAAGCGTTCTGGCTACACCTTC.

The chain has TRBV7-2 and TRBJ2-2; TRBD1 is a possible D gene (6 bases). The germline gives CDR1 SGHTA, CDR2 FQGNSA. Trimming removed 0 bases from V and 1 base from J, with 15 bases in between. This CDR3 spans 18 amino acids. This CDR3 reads CASSLANRGTGNTGELFF. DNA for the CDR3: TGTGCCAGCAGCTTAGCTAATAGGGGGACGGGGAACACCGGGGAGCTGTTTTTT.

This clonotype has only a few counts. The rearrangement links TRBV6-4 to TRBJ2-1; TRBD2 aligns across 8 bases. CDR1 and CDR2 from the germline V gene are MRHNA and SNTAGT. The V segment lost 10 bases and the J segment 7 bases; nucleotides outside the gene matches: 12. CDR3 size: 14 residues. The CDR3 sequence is CATRSGGRGNEQFF. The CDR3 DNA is TGTGCCACCAGAAGCGGGGGCCGTGGGAATGAGCAGTTCTTC.

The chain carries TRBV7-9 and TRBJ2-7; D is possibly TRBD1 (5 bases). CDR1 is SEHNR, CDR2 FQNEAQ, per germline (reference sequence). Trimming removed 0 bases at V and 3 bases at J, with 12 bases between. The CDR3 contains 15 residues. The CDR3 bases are TGTGCCAGCAGCTTAGCGCAGACAGCCAGCTACGAGCAGTACTTC. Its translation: CASSLAQTASYEQYF.

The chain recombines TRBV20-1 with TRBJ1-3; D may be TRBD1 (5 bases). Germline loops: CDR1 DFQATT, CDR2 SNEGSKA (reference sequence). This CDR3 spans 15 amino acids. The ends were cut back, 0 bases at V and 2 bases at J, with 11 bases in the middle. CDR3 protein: CSARDSDIPGNTIYF. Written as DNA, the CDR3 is TGCAGTGCTAGAGATTCGGACATCCCTGGAAACACCATATATTTT.

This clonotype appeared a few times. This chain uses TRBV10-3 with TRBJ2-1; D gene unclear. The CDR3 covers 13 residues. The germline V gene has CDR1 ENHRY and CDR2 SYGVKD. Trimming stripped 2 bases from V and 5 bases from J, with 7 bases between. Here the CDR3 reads CAISETANNEQFF. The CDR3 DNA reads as TGTGCCATCAGTGAGACAGCAAACAATGAGCAGTTCTTC.